Described below is a single T cell receptor (beta chain) sequence and its context. This record belongs to a study of T cells after yellow fever vaccination. With 5 bases clipped from V and 12 bases from J, the junction kept 9 bases outside the gene matches. Germline assignment: CDR1 LGHDT and CDR2 YNNKEL (reference sequence). This CDR3 region has 14 residues. TCRdb processed the 5' RACE reads anew with MiXCR; each CDR3 protein has one entry. Of more than 350,000 distinct CDR3 sequences detected, 9.5% to 13% appear once; the ten largest clones hold roughly 18%. The sample consisted of PBMCs, taken on the day of the first yellow fever vaccination. The genes are TRBV3-1 and TRBJ2-5; 13 nucleotides align to TRBD2. The clonotype originates from a man younger than 35 who received the YFV17D yellow fever vaccine. CDR3 loop: CASSFGLAGAPKYF. CDR3 coding DNA: TGTGCCAGCAGCTTCGGACTAGCGGGGGCCCCGAAGTACTTC.